The present entry profiles one T cell receptor (beta chain) with its context. Antigen: not known. Each of the donors had 8 to 10 milliliters of peripheral blood drawn into EDTA-treated Vacutainer tubes. No fewer than 5.5 micrograms of total RNA were isolated from every sample. These data are taken from a study of blood T cells in healthy people across ages. Study conclusions and caveats: Older age coincided with a roughly linear decline in TCR beta diversity per million T cells.

V lost 0 bases to trimming and J lost 9 bases; unmatched junction nucleotides: 9. Germline CDR1 is SGHRS and CDR2 is YFSETQ. CDR3 size: 14 residues. Then a second PCR, running about 6 to 11 cycles, was carried out with a sample-barcoded 5' primer and a J-beta primer mix. A single record per CDR3 protein comes from TCRdb applying MiXCR to the 5' RACE reads. The table has 1.8 million or so distinct CDR3 sequences, about two fifths seen once. V gene TRBV5-1 combines with J gene TRBJ2-7; 7 bases agree with TRBD2. What was sequenced was blood. The sequence was obtained from a human donor in good health. The CDR3 sequence: CASSLVAGGTMQYF. Here the CDR3 DNA reads TGCGCCAGCAGCTTGGTAGCGGGCGGTACGATGCAGTACTTC.